Listed here are 25 T cell receptor beta chains from one sample, sequenced in a study of cytomegalovirus exposure and HLA in healthy donors. It was with 60 Vbeta and 13 Jbeta primers that the PCR ran. Using immunoSEQ multiplex PCR, the repertoire was profiled, and TCRdb retains in-frame clones only, with some absent. Of about 97,000 clones detected, around four fifths appear once; the ten largest clones hold about 4%. Input material: PBMCs. Receptor source: a middle-aged man in good health and CMV-seronegative.

The gene calls are TRBV27 and TRBJ1-1; D might be TRBD1 (5 bases). V lost 5 bases and J 11 bases, leaving 15 bases between the germline ends. Germline assignment: CDR1 MNHEY and CDR2 SMNVEV (reference sequence). The CDR3 is 12 amino acids. The CDR3 DNA sequence: TGTGCCAGCAGTGGTCAGGGCTACGAGGCTTTCTTT. Translating gives CASSGQGYEAFF.

This clone was observed a few times. This CDR3 reads CASSPDWTSYEQYF. Written as DNA, the CDR3 is TGTGCCAGCAGCCCGGACTGGACCTCCTACGAGCAGTACTTC. The chain is built from TRBV7-2 and TRBJ2-5; the D gene is possibly TRBD2 (5 bases). With the DNA end fitting TRBJ2-7 better, the J assignment may be wrong. This CDR3 has 14 residues. Per germline, CDR1 SGHTA and CDR2 FQGNSA.

With regard to this clone: Compared with germline, one end of the junction differs, possibly owing to a read error. V usage is TRBV6-4 and J usage is TRBJ1-2; 9 bases fit TRBD1. Germline loops: CDR1 MRHNA, CDR2 SNTAGT. This CDR3 is built from 18 residues. The CDR3 region is CASSYSGTGHRGNYGYTF. CDR3 DNA sequence: TGTGCCAGCAGTTACTCCGGGACAGGGCATCGAGGTAACTATGGCTACACCTTC.

The rearrangement links TRBV19 to TRBJ2-7; 8 bases are a match to TRBD1. The CDR3 sequence is 15 residues long. V trimming: 10 bases; J trimming: 0 bases; junction bases outside the gene matches: 11. Germline CDR1 is LNHDA and CDR2 is SQIVND (reference sequence). CDR3 DNA: TGTGCCACCGCAATAGGACAGGGCGGCTCCTACGAGCAGTACGTC. It translates to CATAIGQGGSYEQYV.

This chain uses TRBV18 with TRBJ2-2, with 8 bases fitting TRBD1. Germline V gene lookup returns CDR1 KGHSH and CDR2 LQKENI. V was pared by 3 bases and J by 0 bases, with 9 bases of the junction left unmatched. This CDR3 spans 18 amino acids. This CDR3 reads CASSPLGQDRSNTGELFF. In nucleotides, the CDR3 is TGTGCCAGCTCACCTCTGGGACAGGACCGTTCGAACACCGGGGAGCTGTTTTTT. Looking up the rest from reference TRBV18 and TRBJ2-2 gives the full variable domain: NAGVMQNPRHLVRRRGQEARLRCSPMKGHSHVYWYRQLPEEGLKFMVYLQKENIIDESGMPKERFSAEFPKEGPSILRIQQVVRGDSAAYFCASSPLGQDRSNTGELFFGEGSRLTVL.

V usage is TRBV4-1 and J usage is TRBJ1-2; 10 bases line up with TRBD1. The J segment lost 4 bases and the V segment lost 3 bases, leaving 8 bases of the junction unmatched. Germline CDR1 reads MGHRA; CDR2 reads YSYEKL. The CDR3 is 16 residues long. The CDR3 region has the DNA TGCGCCAGCAGCCACGGCCAAGGACAGGGGGGCTATGGCTACACCTTC. It codes for CASSHGQGQGGYGYTF.

V is TRBV5-5 and J is TRBJ2-5, with 11 bases matching TRBD2. The CDR3 extends over 18 amino acids. Losses at the gene ends were 4 bases for V and 5 bases for J; bases not matched to a gene: 16. Looked up from germline, CDR1 is SGHKS and CDR2 is YYEKEE (reference sequence). CDR3 amino acids: CASSPATSGGFFAETQYF. CDR3 nucleotides: TGTGCCAGCAGCCCGGCAACTAGCGGGGGTTTTTTTGCGGAGACCCAGTACTTC.

DNA of the CDR3: TGTGCCAGCAGTTCCTCCTGGGCGACTAGCGCAGAGACCCAGTACTTC. Amino acid sequence: CASSSSWATSAETQYF. The chain joins TRBV6-5 to TRBJ2-5; 8 nucleotides match TRBD2. Trimming at V came to 4 bases and at J to 4 bases, leaving 11 bases not matched to a gene. CDR1 and CDR2 from the germline V gene are MNHEY and SVGAGI. The CDR3 is 16 residues long.

Here the CDR3 reads CASIKGPGAGETQYF. CDR3 coding DNA: TGTGCCAGCATAAAGGGGCCAGGGGCCGGGGAGACCCAGTACTTC. The rearrangement uses TRBV2 and TRBJ2-5; a possible D gene is TRBD1 (6 bases). The germline gives CDR1 SNHLY, CDR2 FYNNEI. Between the trimmed V and J ends, which lost 7 bases and 5 bases, there was a span of 20 bases. The CDR3 extends over 15 amino acids.

The chain is built from TRBV19 and TRBJ1-2, with 7 bases that match TRBD1. Unmatched junction bases numbered 7, after V lost 6 bases and J lost 0 bases. The CDR3 has 15 amino acids. Germline-derived CDR1 and CDR2 are LNHDA and SQIVND (reference sequence). DNA for the CDR3: TGTGCCAGTAGAACACAGGGGAGGACTAACTATGGCTACACCTTC. Translation gives CASRTQGRTNYGYTF.

V usage is TRBV28 and J usage is TRBJ2-3, with 7 bases lining up with TRBD2. The CDR3 runs 15 residues. V was clipped by 4 bases and J by 0 bases; unmatched bases: 4. The germline CDR1 and CDR2 sequences are MDHEN and SYDVKM. As DNA, the CDR3 is TGTGCCAGCAGTTCCCAGCGGGGAAGCACAGATACGCAGTATTTT. It yields the protein CASSSQRGSTDTQYF. Filled out from reference TRBV28 and TRBJ2-3, the complete variable domain reads DVKVTQSSRYLVKRTGEKVFLECVQDMDHENMFWYRQDPGLGLRLIYFSYDVKMKEKGDIPEGYSVSREKKERFSLILESASTNQTSMYLCASSSQRGSTDTQYFGPGTRLTVL.

This chain connects TRBV27 to TRBJ2-5; D gene unclear. Germline CDR1 is MNHEY and CDR2 is SMNVEV (reference sequence). The V and J ends lost 0 bases and 7 bases respectively, with 15 bases between them. The CDR3 runs to 15 residues. This chain's CDR3 is CASSLSWQAVGTQYF. The CDR3, as DNA: TGTGCCAGCAGTTTATCCTGGCAGGCCGTGGGGACCCAGTACTTC.

The rearrangement links TRBV14 to TRBJ2-5, with D possibly being TRBD1 (6 bases). From germline, CDR1 is SGHDN and CDR2 FVKESK. V was clipped by 7 bases and J by 1 base, with 10 bases between them. The CDR3 runs to 13 residues. The CDR3 sequence: CASTPTGQETQYF. DNA of the CDR3: TGTGCCAGCACCCCGACAGGCCAAGAGACCCAGTACTTC.

The rearrangement joins TRBV28 to TRBJ2-3; 9 bases line up with TRBD1. Germline V lookup: CDR1 MDHEN, CDR2 SYDVKM. V was clipped by 5 bases and J by 7 bases; unmatched bases: 10. There are 15 residues in the CDR3. CDR3 DNA sequence: TGTGCCAGCAGTACACGGGACAGGGATATCCATACGCAGTATTTT. This codes for CASSTRDRDIHTQYF.

This rearrangement joins TRBV10-3 to TRBJ2-1, with a weak D call TRBD2 (7 bases). V was shortened by 8 bases and J by 9 bases, with 20 bases between the two germline ends. Germline V gene sequence: CDR1 ENHRY, CDR2 SYGVKD. The CDR3 is 14 amino acids. CDR3 coding DNA: TGTGCCATCTCTCCGGGGGGCCGGTATGGTGAGCAGTTCTTC. Translation: CAISPGGRYGEQFF.

CDR3 in DNA: TGTGCCAGCAGCTTTCTCCGCGGGGGGGGAACAGATACGCAGTATTTT. This gives the protein CASSFLRGGGTDTQYF. The chain recombines TRBV7-9 with TRBJ2-3; TRBD2 agrees at 9 bases. The length of the CDR3 is 16 residues. CDR1 SEHNR and CDR2 FQNEAQ come from the germline V gene (reference sequence). Trimming removed 3 bases from V and 3 bases from J; junction bases left unmatched: 7.

This chain connects TRBV2 to TRBJ2-1; tentatively, D is TRBD2 (6 bases). The V gene lost 6 bases and the J gene lost 8 bases, with 14 bases spanning the gap. Looked up from germline, CDR1 is SNHLY and CDR2 is FYNNEI. The length of the CDR3 is 13 residues. Here the CDR3 DNA reads TGTGCCAGCAGAGGAGGTGGGGAGGATGAGCAGTTCTTC. This gives the protein CASRGGGEDEQFF. The variable domain in full, completed from reference TRBV2 and TRBJ2-1, reads EPEVTQTPSHQVTQMGQEVILRCVPISNHLYFYWYRQILGQKVEFLVSFYNNEISEKSEIFDDQFSVERPDGSNFTLKIRSTKLEDSAMYFCASRGGGEDEQFFGPGTRLTVL.

This clone is termed medium-sized (0.01 to 0.1%). This chain connects TRBV5-4 to TRBJ2-2, with 7 bases identical to TRBD1. V dropped 4 bases and J dropped 3; count of bases not matched to a gene: 6. The germline gives CDR1 SGHNT, CDR2 YYREEE (reference sequence). The CDR3 spans 15 residues. CDR3 region: CASSRQGAHTGELFF. The CDR3 nucleotides read TGTGCCAGCAGCCGACAGGGAGCGCACACCGGGGAGCTGTTTTTT.

This clone was seen a few times. The V gene is TRBV7-9, the J gene TRBJ2-6; D perhaps matches TRBD1 (5 bases). The CDR3 has 16 amino acids. CDR1 and CDR2 (germline): SEHNR, FQNEAQ (reference sequence). V was pared by 1 base and J by 4 bases, with 11 bases between. The CDR3 region is CASSLEGQAGANVLTF. For the CDR3, the DNA is TGTGCCAGCAGCTTAGAGGGGCAGGCAGGGGCCAACGTCCTGACTTTC.

The chain is built from TRBV18 and TRBJ1-6; D unresolved. Trimming pared 4 bases from V and 6 bases from J, leaving 13 bases between. The CDR3 is made up of 15 amino acids. Germline assignment: CDR1 KGHSH and CDR2 LQKENI. The CDR3 is CASSLGNALNSPLHF. The CDR3 bases are TGTGCCAGCTCACTCGGGAACGCTCTTAATTCACCCCTCCACTTT. Complete variable domain (other parts from reference TRBV18 and TRBJ1-6): NAGVMQNPRHLVRRRGQEARLRCSPMKGHSHVYWYRQLPEEGLKFMVYLQKENIIDESGMPKERFSAEFPKEGPSILRIQQVVRGDSAAYFCASSLGNALNSPLHFGNGTRLTVT.

This chain uses TRBV6-5 with TRBJ2-3, with unresolved D. This CDR3 is 15 amino acids long. Germline values: CDR1 MNHEY, CDR2 SVGAGI. V lost 2 bases and J lost 2, with 11 bases in between. This chain's CDR3 is CASSYGGTITDTQYF. CDR3 in DNA: TGTGCCAGCAGTTACGGTGGCACAATCACAGATACGCAGTATTTT.

This clone turned up a few times. The chain employs TRBV7-9 and TRBJ1-2, with D unclear. Trimming pared 5 bases from V and 8 bases from J, leaving 12 bases between. The germline V gene encodes CDR1 SEHNR and CDR2 FQNEAQ (reference sequence). The CDR3 extends over 12 amino acids. The CDR3 region has the DNA TGTGCCAGCAGCCCAGGCGCCTGGGGCTACACCTTC. The encoded protein is CASSPGAWGYTF.

In its sample, this clone was seen many times. The chain's CDR3 is CASSFAVSGNTIYF. In nucleotides, the CDR3 is TGTGCCAGCAGCTTTGCGGTGTCTGGAAACACCATATATTTT. The chain joins TRBV7-2 to TRBJ1-3; no firm D call. The V gene lost 3 bases and the J gene lost 1 base, with 7 bases spanning the gap. CDR1 is SGHTA, CDR2 FQGNSA, per germline. There are 14 residues in the CDR3.

This chain links TRBV29-1 with TRBJ1-2, with 7 positions matching TRBD1. V was pared by 6 bases and J by 6 bases, with 10 bases of the junction left unmatched. CDR3 length equals 13 residues. From germline, CDR1 is SQVTM and CDR2 ANQGSEA. CDR3: CSVTRQGGDGYTF. The CDR3 DNA reads as TGCAGCGTAACTAGACAGGGAGGAGATGGCTACACCTTC.

V and J are TRBV30 and TRBJ1-1; D is unclear. Deletions cut 1 base from V and 5 bases from J, with 11 bases between. CDR1 is GTSNPN and CDR2 is SVGIG in the germline V gene (reference sequence). This CDR3 spans 13 amino acids. Here the CDR3 DNA reads TGTGCCTGGAGTGCCACACAGCGGACTGAAGCTTTCTTT. Residues: CAWSATQRTEAFF.